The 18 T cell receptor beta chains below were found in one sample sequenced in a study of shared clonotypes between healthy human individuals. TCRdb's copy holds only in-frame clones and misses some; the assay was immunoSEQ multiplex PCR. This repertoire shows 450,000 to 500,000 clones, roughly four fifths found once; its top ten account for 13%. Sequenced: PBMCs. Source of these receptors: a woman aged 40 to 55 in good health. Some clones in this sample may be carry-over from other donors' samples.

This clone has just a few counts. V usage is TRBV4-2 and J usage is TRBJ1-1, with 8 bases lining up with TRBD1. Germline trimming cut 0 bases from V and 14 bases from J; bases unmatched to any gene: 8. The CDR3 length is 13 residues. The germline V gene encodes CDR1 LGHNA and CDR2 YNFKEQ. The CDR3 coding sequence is TGTGCCAGCAGCCAAGACCCTCGACAGGGGTGCTTCTTT. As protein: CASSQDPRQGCFF.

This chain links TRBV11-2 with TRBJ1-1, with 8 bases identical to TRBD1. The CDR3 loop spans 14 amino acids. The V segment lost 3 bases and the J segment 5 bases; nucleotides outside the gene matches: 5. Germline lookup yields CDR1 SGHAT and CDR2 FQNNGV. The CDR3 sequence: CASSFTGGTTEAFF. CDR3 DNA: TGTGCCAGCAGCTTCACAGGGGGGACGACTGAAGCTTTCTTT. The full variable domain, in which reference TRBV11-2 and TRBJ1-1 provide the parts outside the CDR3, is EAGVAQSPRYKIIEKRQSVAFWCNPISGHATLYWYQQILGQGPKLLIQFQNNGVVDDSQLPKDRFSAERLKGVDSTLKIQPAKLEDSAVYLCASSFTGGTTEAFFGQGTRLTVV.

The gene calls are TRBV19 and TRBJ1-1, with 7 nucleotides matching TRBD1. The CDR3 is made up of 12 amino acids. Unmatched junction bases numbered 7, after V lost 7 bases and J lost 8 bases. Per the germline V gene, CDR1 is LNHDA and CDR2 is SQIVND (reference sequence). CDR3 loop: CASTRDSGEAFF. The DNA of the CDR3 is TGTGCCAGTACCCGGGACAGCGGAGAAGCTTTCTTT.

CDR3 sequence (DNA): TGTGCCAGCAGCTTAAGACTAGCGGAGCTAAGCTCCTACAATGAGCAGTTCTTC. Its protein is CASSLRLAELSSYNEQFF. The V and J genes are TRBV13 and TRBJ2-1, with 9 bases fitting TRBD2. CDR1 and CDR2 from the germline V gene are PRHDT and FYEKMQ (reference sequence). This CDR3 contains 18 residues. V shed 2 bases, J shed 0 bases, and the junction held 8 bases outside the gene matches.

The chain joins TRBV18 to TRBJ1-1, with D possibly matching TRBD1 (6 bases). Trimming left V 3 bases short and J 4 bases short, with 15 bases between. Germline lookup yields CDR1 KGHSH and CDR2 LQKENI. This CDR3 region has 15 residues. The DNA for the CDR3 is TGTGCCAGCTCACCGCGACAGGTCGGGGGCACTGAAGCTTTCTTT. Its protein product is CASSPRQVGGTEAFF. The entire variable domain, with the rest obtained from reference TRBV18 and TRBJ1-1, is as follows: NAGVMQNPRHLVRRRGQEARLRCSPMKGHSHVYWYRQLPEEGLKFMVYLQKENIIDESGMPKERFSAEFPKEGPSILRIQQVVRGDSAAYFCASSPRQVGGTEAFFGQGTRLTVV.

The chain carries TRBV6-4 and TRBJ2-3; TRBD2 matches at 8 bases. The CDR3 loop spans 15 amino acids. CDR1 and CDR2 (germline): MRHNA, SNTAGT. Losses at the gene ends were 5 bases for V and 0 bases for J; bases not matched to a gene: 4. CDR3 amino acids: CASSTSSGSTDTQYF. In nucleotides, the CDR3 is TGTGCCAGCAGTACCTCTAGCGGGAGCACAGATACGCAGTATTTT.

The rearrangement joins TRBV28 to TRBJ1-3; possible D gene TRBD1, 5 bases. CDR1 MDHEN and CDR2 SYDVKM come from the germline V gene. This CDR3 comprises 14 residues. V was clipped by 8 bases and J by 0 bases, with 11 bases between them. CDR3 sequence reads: CASVDSYSGNTIYF. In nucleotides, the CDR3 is TGTGCCAGCGTAGACAGCTACTCTGGAAACACCATATATTTT.

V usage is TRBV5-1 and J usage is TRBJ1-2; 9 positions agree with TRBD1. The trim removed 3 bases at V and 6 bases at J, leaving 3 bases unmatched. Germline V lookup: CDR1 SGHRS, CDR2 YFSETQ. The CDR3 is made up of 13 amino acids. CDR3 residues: CASSWDRVDGYTF. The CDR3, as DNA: TGCGCCAGCAGCTGGGACAGGGTGGATGGCTACACCTTC.

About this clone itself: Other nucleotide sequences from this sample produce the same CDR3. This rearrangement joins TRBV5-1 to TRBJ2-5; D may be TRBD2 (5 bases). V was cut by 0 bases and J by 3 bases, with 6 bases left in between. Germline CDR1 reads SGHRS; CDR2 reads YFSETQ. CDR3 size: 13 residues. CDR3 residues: CASSLEAEETQYF. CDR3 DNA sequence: TGCGCCAGCAGCTTGGAAGCGGAAGAGACCCAGTACTTC.

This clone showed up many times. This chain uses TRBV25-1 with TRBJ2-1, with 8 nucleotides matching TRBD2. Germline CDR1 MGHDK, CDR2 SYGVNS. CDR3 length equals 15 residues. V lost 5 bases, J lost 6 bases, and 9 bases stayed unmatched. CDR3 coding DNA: TGTGCCAGCAGTTACAGGCGGGAGGTTCCCAATGAGCAGTTCTTC. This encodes CASSYRREVPNEQFF.

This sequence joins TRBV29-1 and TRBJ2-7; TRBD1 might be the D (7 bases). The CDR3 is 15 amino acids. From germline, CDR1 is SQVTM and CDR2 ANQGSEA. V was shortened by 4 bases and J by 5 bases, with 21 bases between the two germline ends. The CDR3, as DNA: TGCAGCGTTGGTGGTATAAGGCAGGGGGGAGACGAGCAGTACTTC. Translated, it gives CSVGGIRQGGDEQYF.

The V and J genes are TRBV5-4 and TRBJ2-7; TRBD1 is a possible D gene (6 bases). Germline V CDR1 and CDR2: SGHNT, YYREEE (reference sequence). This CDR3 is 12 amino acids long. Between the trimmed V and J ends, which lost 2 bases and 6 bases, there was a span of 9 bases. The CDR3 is CASSLQGFEQYF. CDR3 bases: TGTGCCAGCAGCTTACAGGGATTCGAGCAGTACTTC.

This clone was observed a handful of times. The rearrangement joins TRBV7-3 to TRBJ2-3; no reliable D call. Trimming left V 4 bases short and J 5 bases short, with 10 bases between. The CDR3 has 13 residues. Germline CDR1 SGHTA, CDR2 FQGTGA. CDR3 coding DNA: TGTGCCAGCAGCTCAAACCCCCTAGATACGCAGTATTTT. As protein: CASSSNPLDTQYF.

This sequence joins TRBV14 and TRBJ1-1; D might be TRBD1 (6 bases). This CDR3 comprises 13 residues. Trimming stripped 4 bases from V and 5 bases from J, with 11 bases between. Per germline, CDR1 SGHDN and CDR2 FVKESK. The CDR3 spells CASSPGRGTEAFF. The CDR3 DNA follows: TGTGCCAGCAGCCCAGGGAGGGGGACTGAAGCTTTCTTT.

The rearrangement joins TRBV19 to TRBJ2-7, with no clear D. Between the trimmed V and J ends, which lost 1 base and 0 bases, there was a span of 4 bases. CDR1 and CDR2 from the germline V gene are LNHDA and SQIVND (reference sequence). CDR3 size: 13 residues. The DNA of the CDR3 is TGTGCCAGTAGTATAGGGCACTCCTACGAGCAGTACTTC. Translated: CASSIGHSYEQYF.

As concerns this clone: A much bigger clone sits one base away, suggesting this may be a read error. DNA for the CDR3: TGCAGTGCTCAAACCGGCTACGAGCAGTACTTC. Residues: CSAQTGYEQYF. V is TRBV20-1 and J is TRBJ2-7, with D uncertain. V lost 5 bases and J lost 3, with 8 bases in between. CDR3 length: 11 residues. The germline CDR1 and CDR2 sequences are DFQATT and SNEGSKA (reference sequence).

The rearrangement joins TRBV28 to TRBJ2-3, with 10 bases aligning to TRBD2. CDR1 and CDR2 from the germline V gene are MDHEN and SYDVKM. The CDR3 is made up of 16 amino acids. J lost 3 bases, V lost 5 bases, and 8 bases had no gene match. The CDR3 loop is CASSTPAGGPTDTQYF. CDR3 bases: TGTGCCAGCAGTACCCCAGCGGGAGGGCCGACAGATACGCAGTATTTT.

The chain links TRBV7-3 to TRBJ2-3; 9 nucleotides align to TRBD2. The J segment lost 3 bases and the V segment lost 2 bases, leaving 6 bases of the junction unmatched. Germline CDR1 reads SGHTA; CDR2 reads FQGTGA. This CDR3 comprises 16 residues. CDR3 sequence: CASSLSGLATTDTQYF. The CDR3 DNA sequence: TGTGCCAGCAGCTTATCTGGACTAGCGACAACAGATACGCAGTATTTT.